Included here is one TCR beta chain sequence, with context. Germline V gives CDR1 MNHNY, CDR2 SVGAGI (reference sequence). The V end was cut by 7 bases, the J end by 6 bases, with 9 bases between. The length of the CDR3 is 11 residues. This specimen comes from a study of T cell changes during pregnancy in multiple sclerosis. The method was immunoSEQ multiplex PCR; TCRdb's version includes in-frame clones alone and lacks a portion of them. Of approximately 100,000 clones listed, 92% are singletons. Sample: peripheral blood, taken after pregnancy. The gene calls are TRBV6-6 and TRBJ1-1, with a possible D match to TRBD1 (5 bases). This receptor was obtained from a female donor with multiple sclerosis, enrolled in a pregnancy study. The CDR3 loop reads CASTWGAEAFF. The DNA for the CDR3 is TGTGCCAGCACCTGGGGGGCTGAAGCTTTCTTT.